The TCR beta chain under discussion was sequenced for a study of T cells in Graves' hyperthyroidism and ophthalmopathy. Patients having uncontrolled infection, another autoimmune disease, pregnancy or lactation were not included. Diagnosis rested on symptoms, serum thyroxine and TRAb, thyroid ultrasound, and orbital computed tomography. This clonotype was counted only a few times. From RNA transcripts, TCR beta CDR3 regions were amplified. HTBI primers drove first-round RT-PCR of the TCR CDR3. TCRdb re-analysed the multiplex PCR reads in MiXCR, keeping a single row per CDR3 protein. The table has 250,000 to 300,000 distinct CDR3 sequences, roughly 13% seen once. This CDR3 is 14 amino acids long. Germline assignment: CDR1 LNHDA and CDR2 SQIVND (reference sequence). Trimming stripped 3 bases from V and 2 bases from J, with 8 bases between.

Sequencing input: blood. The chain joins TRBV19 to TRBJ1-3; no clear D gene. This receptor was taken from a woman in her thirties or forties with Graves' hyperthyroidism. The CDR3 region is CASSIRGPGNTIYF. In nucleotides, the CDR3 is TGTGCCAGTAGTATTCGAGGGCCTGGAAACACCATATATTTT. The whole variable domain, filled in from reference TRBV19 and TRBJ1-3, reads DGGITQSPKYLFRKEGQNVTLSCEQNLNHDAMYWYRQDPGQGLRLIYYSQIVNDFQKGDIAEGYSVSREKKESFPLTVTSAQKNPTAFYLCASSIRGPGNTIYFGEGSWLTVV.